The 17 T cell receptor beta chains below were found in one sample sequenced in a study of blood T cell repertoires in COVID-19. Only in-frame clones appear in the TCRdb table, and some are missing; sequencing was by immunoSEQ multiplex PCR. The table includes roughly 250,000 clones, approximately 85% detected once. Sequenced material: peripheral blood. The receptors were sampled from a human donor with COVID-19, enrolled during active disease. The donor label of this sample is uncertain.

This clone appeared once. This sequence joins TRBV15 and TRBJ1-2; 10 nucleotides agree with TRBD1. The ends lost 0 bases at V and 8 bases at J; junction bases unmatched: 9. This CDR3 contains 16 residues. Germline V gene data show CDR1 as LNHNV and CDR2 as YYDKDF (reference sequence). The CDR3 DNA is TGTGCCACCAGCAGAGATGAAGGGACAGGGGTAGGCGGCTACACCTTC. As protein: CATSRDEGTGVGGYTF.

This rearrangement joins TRBV6-5 to TRBJ2-5; a possible D gene is TRBD2 (7 bases). The CDR3 loop spans 15 amino acids. Germline CDR1 is MNHEY and CDR2 is SVGAGI. Trimming took off 7 bases at V and 1 base at J, with 16 bases between the two ends. In DNA, the CDR3 is TGTGCCAGCACCTCAACCGGGGGGCTCCAAGAGACCCAGTACTTC. This codes for CASTSTGGLQETQYF.

This sequence joins TRBV9 and TRBJ2-1; perhaps TRBD1 as D (5 bases). CDR3 length equals 15 residues. Germline values: CDR1 SGDLS, CDR2 YYNGEE. Trimming removed 4 bases from V and 2 bases from J, with 13 bases in between. CDR3 DNA: TGTGCCAGCAGCTATACAACGACAGCCTACAATGAGCAGTTCTTC. The encoded protein is CASSYTTTAYNEQFF. Full variable domain (remainder filled in from reference TRBV9 and TRBJ2-1): DSGVTQTPKHLITATGQRVTLRCSPRSGDLSVYWYQQSLDQGLQFLIQYYNGEERAKGNILERFSAQQFPDLHSELNLSSLELGDSALYFCASSYTTTAYNEQFFGPGTRLTVL.

This chain connects TRBV29-1 to TRBJ1-1; D is unresolved. Trimming stripped 2 bases from V and 1 base from J, with 8 bases between. This CDR3 contains 13 residues. Germline V CDR1 and CDR2: SQVTM, ANQGSEA. The CDR3 protein is CSVEWHPNTEAFF. In nucleotides, the CDR3 is TGCAGCGTTGAATGGCATCCGAACACTGAAGCTTTCTTT.

The chain is built from TRBV10-2 and TRBJ2-7; a weak D match, TRBD2 (5 bases). The CDR3 has 14 amino acids. The germline V and J ends were trimmed by 3 bases and 6 bases, with 15 bases remaining between them. CDR1 is WSHSY and CDR2 is SAAADI in the germline V gene. Here the CDR3 DNA reads TGCGCCAGCAGTGACGAACCGAGCCGGGGCGAGCAGTACTTC. The encoded protein is CASSDEPSRGEQYF.

The rearrangement uses TRBV7-2 and TRBJ2-3; 7 nucleotides agree with TRBD2. Germline-derived CDR1 and CDR2 are SGHTA and FQGNSA. J was trimmed by 2 bases and V by 4 bases; bases with no gene match: 6. The CDR3 has 15 residues. CDR3 DNA: TGTGCCAGCAGCTCCCGACTAGCAAACACAGATACGCAGTATTTT. The encoded protein is CASSSRLANTDTQYF.

The chain recombines TRBV4-2 with TRBJ2-1; 7 bases agree with TRBD2. With V trimmed by 0 bases and J by 5 bases, 7 bases remained unmatched. The CDR3 loop spans 16 amino acids. Germline lookup yields CDR1 LGHNA and CDR2 YNFKEQ. CDR3: CASSQEPGLVNNEQFF. CDR3 DNA: TGTGCCAGCAGCCAAGAACCAGGACTAGTCAACAATGAGCAGTTCTTC.

The CDR3 loop reads CASSGPTNEKLFF. The CDR3 DNA sequence: TGTGCCAGCAGCGGGCCCACTAATGAAAAACTGTTTTTT. V and J are TRBV9 and TRBJ1-4; no definite D call. This CDR3 region has 13 residues. Germline CDR1 is SGDLS and CDR2 is YYNGEE. The V and J ends lost 3 bases and 2 bases respectively, with 5 bases between them.

The chain joins TRBV2 to TRBJ1-5, with 7 bases that match TRBD1. Germline V CDR1 and CDR2: SNHLY, FYNNEI. V lost 5 bases and J lost 9; bases outside the gene matches: 10. The CDR3 is 14 residues long. CDR3 residues: CASSLGTAGGPQHF. The CDR3 nucleotides are TGTGCCAGCAGTCTCGGGACAGCGGGTGGGCCCCAGCATTTT.

This clone appeared a single time. The CDR3 DNA follows: TGTGCCAGCACCAGGGGAATATTGGAAGCTTTCTTT. This codes for CASTRGILEAFF. The chain recombines TRBV4-2 with TRBJ1-1; TRBD1 might be the D (6 bases). From germline, CDR1 is LGHNA and CDR2 YNFKEQ. V lost 7 bases to trimming and J lost 8 bases, with 14 bases between them. The CDR3 extends over 12 amino acids.

The chain employs TRBV6-4 and TRBJ2-1; maybe TRBD2 (5 bases). Germline CDR1 and CDR2: MRHNA and SNTAGT. The CDR3 sequence is 15 residues long. V lost 6 bases to trimming and J lost 1 base, with 13 bases between them. CDR3 DNA sequence: TGTGCCAGCAGGCGAGAGCGGTTTTCCTACAATGAGCAGTTCTTC. Amino acids: CASRRERFSYNEQFF.

The V and J genes are TRBV6-5 and TRBJ2-1, with TRBD2 matching over 10 bases. CDR1 is MNHEY and CDR2 is SVGAGI in the germline V gene. With V trimmed by 6 bases and J by 2 bases, 4 bases remained unmatched. CDR3 length: 15 residues. The DNA of the CDR3 is TGTGCCAGCAGACCTACTAGCGGGACCTACAATGAGCAGTTCTTC. This codes for CASRPTSGTYNEQFF.

This clone was counted a single time. The chain carries TRBV5-6 and TRBJ2-1; the match to TRBD2 covers 14 bases. Germline V gene lookup returns CDR1 SGHDT and CDR2 YYEEEE. The J segment lost 8 bases and the V segment lost 4 bases, leaving 8 bases of the junction unmatched. CDR3 size: 16 residues. The CDR3 bases are TGTGCCAGCAGCCGACGACTAGCGGGAGGGTTAGATGAGCAGTTCTTC. The encoded protein is CASSRRLAGGLDEQFF. The whole variable domain, filled in from reference TRBV5-6 and TRBJ2-1, reads DAGVTQSPTHLIKTRGQQVTLRCSPKSGHDTVSWYQQALGQGPQFIFQYYEEEERQRGNFPDRFSGHQFPNYSSELNVNALLLGDSALYLCASSRRLAGGLDEQFFGPGTRLTVL.

This chain connects TRBV20-1 to TRBJ2-2; no clear D gene. Per germline, CDR1 DFQATT and CDR2 SNEGSKA (reference sequence). The CDR3 is made up of 14 amino acids. V was trimmed by 3 bases and J by 0 bases, leaving 8 bases between them. This chain's CDR3 is CSASTVSNTGELFF. DNA for the CDR3: TGCAGTGCTAGTACAGTCTCGAACACCGGGGAGCTGTTTTTT.

This clone was detected a few times. This chain joins TRBV28 and TRBJ1-5; D is ambiguous. The V end was cut by 3 bases, the J end by 2 bases, with 14 bases between. The V gene's germline CDR1 is MDHEN and CDR2 SYDVKM. This CDR3 contains 16 residues. CDR3: CASSFRYTRGNQPQHF. In DNA form, the CDR3 reads TGTGCCAGCAGTTTTCGTTACACGAGGGGCAATCAGCCCCAGCATTTT.

J is TRBJ2-3 and V is TRBV3-1 (or the pseudogene TRBV3-2), with D perhaps matching TRBD1 (7 bases). The V end lost 4 bases, the J end lost 6 bases, and 23 bases lay between the germline ends. CDR1 and CDR2 (germline): LGHDT, YNNKEL (reference sequence). This CDR3 is 17 amino acids long. The CDR3 region is CASSLSPGGEGQDTQYF. The CDR3 DNA sequence: TGTGCCAGCAGCCTTTCCCCCGGGGGAGAGGGACAGGATACGCAGTATTTT.

The chain carries TRBV28 and TRBJ1-1, with D possibly TRBD1 on 5 matching bases. V lost 4 bases, J lost 13 bases, and 13 bases lay in between. The germline V gene has CDR1 MDHEN and CDR2 SYDVKM. The CDR3 sequence is 11 residues long. The chain's CDR3 is CASSSDRKGFF. The CDR3 nucleotides read TGTGCCAGCAGTTCTGACAGAAAGGGTTTCTTT. The whole variable domain, filled in from reference TRBV28 and TRBJ1-1, reads DVKVTQSSRYLVKRTGEKVFLECVQDMDHENMFWYRQDPGLGLRLIYFSYDVKMKEKGDIPEGYSVSREKKERFSLILESASTNQTSMYLCASSSDRKGFFGQGTRLTVV.